Below are 7 T cell receptor beta chains sequenced from a single sample in a study of T-cell reconstitution after alpha-beta-depleted transplantation in children. The library targeted TCRbeta and was prepared with unique molecular identifiers. TCRdb called the PCR reads again in MiXCR, with one record for every CDR3 protein. The sample comprises fewer than 450,000 distinct CDR3 sequences, under 20% of which are singletons, and around 43% rests with the top ten. The sample here was PBMCs, mostly from graft donor cells, taken 360 days after TCRalphabeta/CD19-depleted stem cell transplant. Receptor source: a male patient between 2 and 10 years old who had a stem cell transplant for acute lymphoblastic leukemia, so the T cells may come from the graft donor.

This clonotype has just a few counts. The chain recombines TRBV12-3 or TRBV12-4 with TRBJ1-2, with unresolved D. V shed 6 bases and J shed 4 bases, with 12 bases lying between them. The CDR3 is 13 residues long. CDR3 sequence (DNA): TGTGCCAGCAGCCCCACAGCGTTCTATGGCTACACCTTC. Translation gives CASSPTAFYGYTF.

This sequence joins TRBV6-2 or TRBV6-3 and TRBJ2-3; 9 positions agree with TRBD2. The V gene end was trimmed by 7 bases and the J gene end by 5 bases; junction bases not matched to a gene: 7. CDR1 and CDR2 (germline): MNHEY, SVGEGT. The CDR3 runs to 14 residues. The CDR3: CASNRGRAGDTQYF. The CDR3 bases are TGTGCCAGCAATCGCGGGAGGGCCGGAGATACGCAGTATTTT.

This clonotype was detected only once. One junction end does not reproduce the germline sequence, and a read error may be involved. The chain joins TRBV11-1 to TRBJ2-1; D gene unclear. Germline CDR1 reads SGHAT; CDR2 reads FQDESV (reference sequence). The CDR3 contains 12 residues. The CDR3 DNA is TGTGCCAGCAGCCCCTGGAACAAAGAGCAGTTCTTC. Translation gives CASSPWNKEQFF. Complete variable domain (other parts from reference TRBV11-1 and TRBJ2-1): EAEVAQSPRYKITEKSQAVAFWCDPISGHATLYWYRQILGQGPELLVQFQDESVVDDSQLPKDRFSAERLKGVDSTLKIQPAELGDSAMYLCASSPWNKEQFFGPGTRLTVL.

V is TRBV29-1 and J is TRBJ2-7; D might be TRBD1 or TRBD2, each matching 6 bases. The V end lost 4 bases, the J end lost 3 bases, and 16 bases lay between the germline ends. CDR3 length: 14 residues. The V gene's germline CDR1 is SQVTM and CDR2 ANQGSEA. The CDR3 coding sequence is TGCAGCGTTGCACGTCCGGGGGCCAACTACGAGCAGTACTTC. Encoded protein: CSVARPGANYEQYF.

A remark on this clonotype: A junction boundary mismatches the germline segment, possibly from a read error. The chain links TRBV4-3 to TRBJ2-1; D not resolved. This CDR3 has 17 amino acids. Germline lookup yields CDR1 LGHNA and CDR2 YSLEER. The CDR3 bases are TGCGCCAGCAGTAAAAGAGGAACAGCGAACTCCTGCAATGAGCAGTTCTTC. Protein product: CASSKRGTANSCNEQFF.

This clonotype has only a few counts. J is TRBJ2-1 and V is TRBV12-3 or TRBV12-4; 7 bases fit TRBD1. This CDR3 comprises 13 residues. J lost 7 bases, V lost 6 bases, and 6 bases had no gene match. In DNA form, the CDR3 reads TGTGCCAGCAGCTCCGGGACAGAGAATGAGCAGTTCTTC. It translates to CASSSGTENEQFF.

This clonotype has more than one count but fewer than ten. The CDR3 spells CATSDTSGRGTDTQYF. In DNA, the CDR3 is TGTGCCACCAGTGATACTAGCGGGAGGGGCACAGATACGCAGTATTTT. The chain employs TRBV24-1 and TRBJ2-3, with 13 bases aligning to TRBD2. This CDR3 region has 16 residues. V gave up 3 bases and J gave up 1 base; unmatched junction bases: 0. Germline V lookup: CDR1 KGHDR, CDR2 SFDVKD.